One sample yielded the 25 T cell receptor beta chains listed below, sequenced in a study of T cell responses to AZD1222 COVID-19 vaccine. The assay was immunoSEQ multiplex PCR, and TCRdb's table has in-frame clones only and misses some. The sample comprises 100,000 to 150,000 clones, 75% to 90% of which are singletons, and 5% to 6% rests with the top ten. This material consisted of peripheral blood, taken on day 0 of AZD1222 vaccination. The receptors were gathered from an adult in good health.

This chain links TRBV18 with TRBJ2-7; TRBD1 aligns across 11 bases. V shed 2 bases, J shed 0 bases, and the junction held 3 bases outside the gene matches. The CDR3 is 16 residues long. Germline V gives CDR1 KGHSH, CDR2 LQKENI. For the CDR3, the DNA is TGTGCCAGCTCACCATTCGGACAGGGGGCCTCCTACGAGCAGTACTTC. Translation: CASSPFGQGASYEQYF.

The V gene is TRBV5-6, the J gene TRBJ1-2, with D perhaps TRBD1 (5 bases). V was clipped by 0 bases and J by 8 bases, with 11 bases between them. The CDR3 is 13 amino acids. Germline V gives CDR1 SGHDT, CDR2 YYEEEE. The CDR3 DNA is TGTGCCAGCAGCTTGGGACGGAGGGGAGGCTACACCTTC. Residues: CASSLGRRGGYTF.

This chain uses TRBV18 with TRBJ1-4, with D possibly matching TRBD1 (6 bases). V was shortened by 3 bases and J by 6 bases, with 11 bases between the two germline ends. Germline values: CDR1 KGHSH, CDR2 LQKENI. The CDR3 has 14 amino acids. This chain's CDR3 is CASSPLGAYEKLFF. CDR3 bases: TGTGCCAGCTCACCTCTGGGGGCTTATGAAAAACTGTTTTTT.

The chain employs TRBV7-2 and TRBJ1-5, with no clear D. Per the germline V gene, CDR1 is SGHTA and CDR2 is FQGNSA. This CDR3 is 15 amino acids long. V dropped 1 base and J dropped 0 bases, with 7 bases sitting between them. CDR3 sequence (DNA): TGTGCCAGCAGCTTAGGGGCGGCTAGCAATCAGCCCCAGCATTTT. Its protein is CASSLGAASNQPQHF.

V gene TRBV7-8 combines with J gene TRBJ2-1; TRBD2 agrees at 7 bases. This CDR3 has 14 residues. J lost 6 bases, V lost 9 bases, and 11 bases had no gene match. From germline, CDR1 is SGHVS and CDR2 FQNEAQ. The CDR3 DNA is TGTGCCAGTGAATTCACTAGCGTGGGCAATGAGCAGTTCTTC. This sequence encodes CASEFTSVGNEQFF.

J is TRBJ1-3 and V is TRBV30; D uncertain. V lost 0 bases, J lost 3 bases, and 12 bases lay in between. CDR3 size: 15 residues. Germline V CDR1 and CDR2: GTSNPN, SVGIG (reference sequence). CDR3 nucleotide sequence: TGTGCCTGGAGTGTAAGGGATTTGGTTGGAAACACCATATATTTT. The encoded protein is CAWSVRDLVGNTIYF.

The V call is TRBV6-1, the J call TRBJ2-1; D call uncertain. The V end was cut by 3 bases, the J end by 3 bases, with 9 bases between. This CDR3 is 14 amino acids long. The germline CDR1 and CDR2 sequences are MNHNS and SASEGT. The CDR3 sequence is CASSDFTDYNEQFF. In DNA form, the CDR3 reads TGTGCCAGCAGTGATTTTACGGACTACAATGAGCAGTTCTTC.

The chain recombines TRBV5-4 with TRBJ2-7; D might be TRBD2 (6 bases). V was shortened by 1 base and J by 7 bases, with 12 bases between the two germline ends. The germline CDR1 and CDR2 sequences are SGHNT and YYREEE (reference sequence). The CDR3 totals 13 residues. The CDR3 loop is CASSLRDSWEQYF. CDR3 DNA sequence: TGTGCCAGCAGCTTGCGGGACTCCTGGGAGCAGTACTTC.

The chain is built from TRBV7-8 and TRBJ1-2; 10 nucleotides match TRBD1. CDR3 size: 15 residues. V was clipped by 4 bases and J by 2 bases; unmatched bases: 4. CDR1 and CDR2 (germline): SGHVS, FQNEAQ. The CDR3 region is CASSSGQGENYGYTF. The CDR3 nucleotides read TGTGCCAGCAGCTCCGGACAGGGGGAGAACTATGGCTACACCTTC.

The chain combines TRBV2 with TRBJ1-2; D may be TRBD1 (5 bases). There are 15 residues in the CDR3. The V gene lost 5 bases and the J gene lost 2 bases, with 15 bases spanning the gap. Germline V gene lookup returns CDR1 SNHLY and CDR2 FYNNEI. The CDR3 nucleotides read TGTGCCAGCAGTCCTTTAGGGGCTGAAAACTATGGCTACACCTTC. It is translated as CASSPLGAENYGYTF.

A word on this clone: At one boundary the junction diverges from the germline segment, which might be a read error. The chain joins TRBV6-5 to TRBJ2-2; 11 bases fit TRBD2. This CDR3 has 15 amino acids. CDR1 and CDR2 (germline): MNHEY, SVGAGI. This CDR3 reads CASTNLAGGGRGAVF. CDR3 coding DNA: TGTGCCAGCACCAACCTAGCGGGGGGTGGCCGGGGAGCTGTTTTT.

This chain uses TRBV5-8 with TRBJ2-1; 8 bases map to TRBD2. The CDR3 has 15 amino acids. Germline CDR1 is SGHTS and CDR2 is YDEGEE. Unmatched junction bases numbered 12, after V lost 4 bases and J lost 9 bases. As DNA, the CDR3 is TGTGCCAGCAGCCCGGGGGGGAACAGGTACGGTGAGCAGTTCTTC. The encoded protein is CASSPGGNRYGEQFF.

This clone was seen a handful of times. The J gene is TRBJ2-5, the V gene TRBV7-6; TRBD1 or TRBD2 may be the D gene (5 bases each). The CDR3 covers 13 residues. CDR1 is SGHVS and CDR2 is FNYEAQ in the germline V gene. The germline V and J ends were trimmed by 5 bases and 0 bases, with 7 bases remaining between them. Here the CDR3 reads CASSPGHQETQYF. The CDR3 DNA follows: TGTGCCAGCAGCCCGGGACACCAAGAGACCCAGTACTTC. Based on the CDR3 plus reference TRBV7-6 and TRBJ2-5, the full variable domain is GAGVSQSPRYKVTKRGQDVALRCDPISGHVSLYWYRQALGQGPEFLTYFNYEAQQDKSGLPNDRFSAERPEGSISTLTIQRTEQRDSAMYRCASSPGHQETQYFGPGTRLLVL.

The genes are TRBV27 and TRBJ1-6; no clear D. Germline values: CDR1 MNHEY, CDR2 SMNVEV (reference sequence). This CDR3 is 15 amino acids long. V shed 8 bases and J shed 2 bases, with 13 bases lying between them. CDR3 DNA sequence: TGTGCCAGCCAAAGGCCAGGTGCCTATAATTCACCCCTCCACTTT. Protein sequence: CASQRPGAYNSPLHF.

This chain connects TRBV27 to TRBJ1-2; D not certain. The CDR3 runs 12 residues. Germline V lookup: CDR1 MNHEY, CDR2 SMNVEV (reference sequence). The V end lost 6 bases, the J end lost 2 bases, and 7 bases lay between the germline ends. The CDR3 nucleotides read TGTGCCAGCAGAGACCGAAACTATGGCTACACCTTC. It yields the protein CASRDRNYGYTF.

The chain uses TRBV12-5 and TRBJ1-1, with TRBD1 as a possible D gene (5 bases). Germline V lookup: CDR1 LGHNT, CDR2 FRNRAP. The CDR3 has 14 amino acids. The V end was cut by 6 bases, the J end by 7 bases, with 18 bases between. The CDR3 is CASGIGLEGVEAFF. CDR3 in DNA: TGTGCTAGTGGCATCGGCCTCGAAGGGGTTGAAGCTTTCTTT.

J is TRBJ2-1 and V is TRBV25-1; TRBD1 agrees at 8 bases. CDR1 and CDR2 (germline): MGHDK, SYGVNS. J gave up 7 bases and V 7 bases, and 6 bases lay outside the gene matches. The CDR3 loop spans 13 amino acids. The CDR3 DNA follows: TGTGCCAGCATAAGGACAGGGAGGAATGAGCAGTTCTTC. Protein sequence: CASIRTGRNEQFF.

The CDR3 region has the DNA TGTGCCTGGAGTGTAACAGGTAATGAGCAGTTCTTC. This gives the protein CAWSVTGNEQFF. V usage is TRBV30 and J usage is TRBJ2-1, with D possibly being TRBD1 (5 bases). The CDR3 is made up of 12 amino acids. From germline, CDR1 is GTSNPN and CDR2 SVGIG (reference sequence). V dropped 0 bases and J dropped 7 bases, with 7 bases sitting between them.

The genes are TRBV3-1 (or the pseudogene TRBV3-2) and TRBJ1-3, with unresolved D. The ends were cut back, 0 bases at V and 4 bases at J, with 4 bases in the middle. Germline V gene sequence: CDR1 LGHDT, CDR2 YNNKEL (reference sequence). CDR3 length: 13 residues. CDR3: CASSQDLGNTIYF. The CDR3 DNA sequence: TGTGCCAGCAGCCAAGATCTCGGAAACACCATATATTTT.

CDR3 sequence reads: CATSDALAGDTQYF. In DNA, the CDR3 is TGTGCCACCAGTGATGCACTAGCGGGGGATACGCAGTATTTT. This rearrangement joins TRBV24-1 to TRBJ2-3, with TRBD2 matching over 10 bases. This CDR3 is built from 14 residues. Per germline, CDR1 KGHDR and CDR2 SFDVKD. V shed 3 bases and J 6 bases; nucleotides not matched to a gene: 2.

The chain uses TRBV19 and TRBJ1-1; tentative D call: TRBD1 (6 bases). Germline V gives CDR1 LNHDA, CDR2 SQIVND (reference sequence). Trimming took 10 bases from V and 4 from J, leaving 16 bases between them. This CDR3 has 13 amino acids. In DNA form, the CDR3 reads TGTGCCACCCCGACAGGCTCGGGCACTGAAGCTTTCTTT. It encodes CATPTGSGTEAFF.

The CDR3 bases are TGTGCCAGTAGTATACGGGCGGGAGTCGGGGAGCAGTTCTTC. It translates to CASSIRAGVGEQFF. The chain uses TRBV19 and TRBJ2-1; 7 positions match TRBD2. Losses at the gene ends were 2 bases for V and 10 bases for J; bases not matched to a gene: 8. This CDR3 is built from 14 residues. CDR1 and CDR2 (germline): LNHDA, SQIVND (reference sequence).

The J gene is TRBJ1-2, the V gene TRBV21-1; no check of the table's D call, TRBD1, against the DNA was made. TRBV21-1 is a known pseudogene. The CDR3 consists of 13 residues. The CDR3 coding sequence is TGTGCCAGCACCTCGGGACAGATCTATGGCTACACCTTC. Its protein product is CASTSGQIYGYTF.

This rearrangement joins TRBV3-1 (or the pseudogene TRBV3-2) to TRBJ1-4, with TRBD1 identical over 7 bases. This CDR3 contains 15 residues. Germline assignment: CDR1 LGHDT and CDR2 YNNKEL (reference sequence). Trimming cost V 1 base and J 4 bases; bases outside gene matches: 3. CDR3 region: CASSQARGGNEKLFF. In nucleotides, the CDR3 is TGTGCCAGCAGCCAAGCCAGGGGGGGTAATGAAAAACTGTTTTTT.

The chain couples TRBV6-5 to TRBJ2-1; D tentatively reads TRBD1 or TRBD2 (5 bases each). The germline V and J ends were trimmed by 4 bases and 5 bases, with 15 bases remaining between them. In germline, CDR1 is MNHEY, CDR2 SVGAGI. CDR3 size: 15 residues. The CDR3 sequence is CASSSTGTQNNEQFF. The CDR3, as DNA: TGTGCCAGCAGTTCCACCGGGACCCAGAACAATGAGCAGTTCTTC.